Each of the 24 T cell receptor beta chains below was sequenced from the same sample in a study of human T cells and chemical hapten exposure. TCRdb ran MiXCR on the RACE reads and lists one entry per CDR3 protein. The table has around 360,000 distinct CDR3 sequences, 6% to 7% seen once; the top ten hold more than 5.5%. Described time point: patch test 2, 6 weeks after DPC sensitization. This sample's treatment: therapeutic diphenylcyclopropenone sensitization with weekly scalp DPC. The specimen comprised whole blood, sampled in connection with sensitization to the hapten diphenylcyclopropenone (DPC). These receptors all stem from a woman between 18 and 29 years old with alopecia areata. Some clones in this sample may be carry-over from other donors' samples.

The V gene is TRBV7-2, the J gene TRBJ2-5, with D hard to call. Trimming shortened V by 0 bases and J by 1 base, and 3 bases separated the two germline ends. This CDR3 has 13 residues. Germline V gene data show CDR1 as SGHTA and CDR2 as FQGNSA. CDR3 in DNA: TGTGCCAGCAGCTTAGCCTTCCAAGAGACCCAGTACTTC. The encoded protein is CASSLAFQETQYF.

This clonotype appeared a few times. The V call is TRBV7-9, the J call TRBJ2-3; 9 bases are a match to TRBD2. The CDR3 runs to 14 residues. From germline, CDR1 is SEHNR and CDR2 FQNEAQ (reference sequence). Unmatched junction bases numbered 4, after V lost 6 bases and J lost 3 bases. CDR3 DNA sequence: TGTGCCAGCAGGACGGGACTAGCAACAGATACGCAGTATTTT. It specifies CASRTGLATDTQYF. Full variable domain (remainder filled in from reference TRBV7-9 and TRBJ2-3): DTGVSQNPRHKITKRGQNVTFRCDPISEHNRLYWYRQTLGQGPEFLTYFQNEAQLEKSRLLSDRFSAERPKGSFSTLEIQRTEQGDSAMYLCASRTGLATDTQYFGPGTRLTVL.

V is TRBV7-2 and J is TRBJ1-2, with TRBD1 identical over 7 bases. The CDR3 is made up of 12 amino acids. V shed 8 bases and J 10 bases; nucleotides not matched to a gene: 10. The germline V gene encodes CDR1 SGHTA and CDR2 FQGNSA. The CDR3 sequence: CASATGLSDYTF. CDR3 nucleotide sequence: TGTGCCAGCGCGACAGGGTTGAGCGACTACACCTTC.

This clonotype was counted ten times or more. The chain uses TRBV20-1 and TRBJ1-2; no clear D. Germline CDR1 is DFQATT and CDR2 is SNEGSKA (reference sequence). Trimming pared 2 bases from V and 1 base from J, leaving 5 bases between. The CDR3 spans 12 residues. Written as DNA, the CDR3 is TGCAGTGCTAGACCAGATAACTATGGCTACACCTTC. It is translated as CSARPDNYGYTF.

The rearrangement links TRBV7-2 to TRBJ1-1; possibly TRBD1 for D (5 bases). The CDR3 loop spans 12 amino acids. Per germline, CDR1 SGHTA and CDR2 FQGNSA. With 8 bases removed from V and 11 bases from J, the gap between germline ends came to 18 bases. CDR3 DNA: TGTGCCAGCGGATTGGACACCATTACTGCTTTCTTT. This translates into CASGLDTITAFF.

This clonotype appeared a few times. This chain connects TRBV5-1 to TRBJ2-3, with 8 bases lining up with TRBD2. Looked up from germline, CDR1 is SGHRS and CDR2 is YFSETQ. V gave up 0 bases and J gave up 5 bases; unmatched junction bases: 5. CDR3 size: 15 residues. The CDR3 sequence: CASSLDLSGEDTQYF. CDR3 sequence (DNA): TGCGCCAGCAGCTTGGATCTTAGCGGGGAAGATACGCAGTATTTT.

This clonotype was seen a few times. The rearrangement joins TRBV2 to TRBJ2-3, with TRBD1 matching 12 bases. V shed 7 bases, J shed 3 bases, and the junction held 2 bases outside the gene matches. Germline-derived CDR1 and CDR2 are SNHLY and FYNNEI. The CDR3 consists of 14 residues. CDR3 nucleotide sequence: TGTGCCAGCACGGGACAGGGGGCGACAGATACGCAGTATTTT. Protein product: CASTGQGATDTQYF.

Only a few counts were recorded for this clonotype. The genes are TRBV7-3 and TRBJ2-1; 11 bases line up with TRBD1. With 4 bases clipped from V and 6 bases from J, the junction kept 5 bases outside the gene matches. The CDR3 is 15 amino acids. CDR1 is SGHTA and CDR2 is FQGTGA in the germline V gene. The CDR3 DNA is TGTGCCAGCAGCTCCACCGGGACAGGGGGCAATGAGCAGTTCTTC. This encodes CASSSTGTGGNEQFF.

A few counts support this clonotype. This chain joins TRBV20-1 and TRBJ1-6, with 7 bases lining up with TRBD1. Germline assignment: CDR1 DFQATT and CDR2 SNEGSKA (reference sequence). The CDR3 totals 16 residues. The V segment lost 3 bases and the J segment 5 bases; nucleotides outside the gene matches: 10. CDR3 in DNA: TGCAGTGCTAGGGACCCAAGGACAGGAAATAATTCACCCCTCCACTTT. Translating it yields CSARDPRTGNNSPLHF.

This clonotype has ten or more counts. The genes are TRBV18 and TRBJ1-2; D remains unclear. The CDR3 totals 15 residues. V shed 0 bases and J shed 2 bases, with 10 bases lying between them. Germline assignment: CDR1 KGHSH and CDR2 LQKENI. The CDR3 spells CASSPPAGGNYGYTF. The CDR3 bases are TGTGCCAGCTCACCACCTGCAGGAGGGAACTATGGCTACACCTTC.

This clonotype has a handful of counts. This chain links TRBV6-5 with TRBJ2-7; no definite D call. The V end lost 0 bases, the J end lost 12 bases, and 15 bases lay between the germline ends. This CDR3 is built from 13 residues. Germline V lookup: CDR1 MNHEY, CDR2 SVGAGI. Written as DNA, the CDR3 is TGTGCCAGCAGTTACTCTTCCTATCCTCTTCGGTACTTC. This encodes CASSYSSYPLRYF.

Only a few counts were recorded for this clonotype. This chain uses TRBV14 with TRBJ1-1; no reliable D call. Germline V lookup: CDR1 SGHDN, CDR2 FVKESK. The CDR3 covers 14 residues. V was clipped by 1 base and J by 1 base, with 7 bases between them. CDR3 in amino acids: CASSQAPTNTEAFF. In DNA, the CDR3 is TGTGCCAGCAGCCAAGCCCCAACGAACACTGAAGCTTTCTTT.

The sample holds a few counts of this clonotype. This rearrangement joins TRBV12-3 or TRBV12-4 to TRBJ1-1; no clear D. Deletions cut 3 bases from V and 3 bases from J, with 8 bases between. This CDR3 contains 13 residues. CDR3 sequence: CASSFALDTEAFF. The CDR3 DNA reads TGTGCCAGCAGTTTCGCTTTGGACACTGAAGCTTTCTTT.

The table lists this clonotype with a few counts. The chain carries TRBV6-4 and TRBJ2-3; 7 positions match TRBD1. With 3 bases clipped from V and 1 base from J, the junction kept 1 base outside the gene matches. The CDR3 extends over 14 amino acids. Germline V gene lookup returns CDR1 MRHNA and CDR2 SNTAGT. This CDR3 reads CASSETGGTDTQYF. CDR3 in DNA: TGTGCCAGCAGTGAAACAGGGGGCACAGATACGCAGTATTTT.

This rearrangement joins TRBV10-3 to TRBJ1-6, with 7 bases identical to TRBD1. The length of the CDR3 is 15 residues. CDR1 and CDR2 (germline): ENHRY, SYGVKD. V lost 2 bases, J lost 7 bases, and 5 bases stayed unmatched. For the CDR3, the DNA is TGTGCCATCAGTGAGCCCGGGACAGAGAATTCACCCCTCCACTTT. The encoded protein is CAISEPGTENSPLHF.

The sample holds many counts of this clonotype. The chain carries TRBV7-6 and TRBJ2-1, with 12 positions matching TRBD2. After removal of 1 base from V and 7 bases from J, the junction contained 11 bases not matched to a gene. This CDR3 region has 18 residues. Germline V gene sequence: CDR1 SGHVS, CDR2 FNYEAQ. CDR3 coding DNA: TGTGCCAGCAGCTTAGTGCCGTATACTAGCGGGGGGAAGAATGAGCAGTTCTTC. Protein sequence: CASSLVPYTSGGKNEQFF.

This clonotype appeared a few times. This chain links TRBV4-1 with TRBJ1-1; the match to TRBD1 covers 7 bases. V was clipped by 2 bases and J by 8 bases; unmatched bases: 5. This CDR3 is 13 amino acids long. Germline V gives CDR1 MGHRA, CDR2 YSYEKL. This CDR3 reads CASSQSRTGEAFF. CDR3 DNA: TGCGCCAGCAGCCAATCCCGGACAGGAGAAGCTTTCTTT.

This clonotype was seen more than once but under ten times. The chain uses TRBV28 and TRBJ2-3; no clear D gene. V lost 5 bases and J 9 bases, leaving 9 bases between the germline ends. This CDR3 has 11 residues. CDR1 and CDR2 (germline): MDHEN, SYDVKM. The CDR3, as DNA: TGTGCCAGCAGTGGCCACCGAACGCAGTATTTT. This translates into CASSGHRTQYF.

In this sample, this clonotype turned up a few times. This rearrangement joins TRBV9 to TRBJ1-1; possibly TRBD1 for D (6 bases). Germline lookup yields CDR1 SGDLS and CDR2 YYNGEE. V lost 0 bases and J lost 5, with 14 bases in between. The CDR3 extends over 15 amino acids. The CDR3, as DNA: TGTGCCAGCAGCGTAGGCGACACAGGGCAGACTGAAGCTTTCTTT. It is translated as CASSVGDTGQTEAFF.

There are many counts of this clonotype. The chain is built from TRBV28 and TRBJ2-5; possibly TRBD2 for D (5 bases). The germline gives CDR1 MDHEN, CDR2 SYDVKM. Deletions cut 5 bases from V and 1 base from J, with 11 bases between. The CDR3 sequence is 14 residues long. The chain's CDR3 is CASSLLGSQETQYF. CDR3 nucleotides: TGTGCCAGCAGTCTCCTAGGGAGCCAAGAGACCCAGTACTTC.

This chain connects TRBV27 to TRBJ1-3; D may be TRBD1 (5 bases). This CDR3 region has 13 residues. V lost 0 bases, J lost 5 bases, and 5 bases lay in between. CDR1 is MNHEY and CDR2 is SMNVEV in the germline V gene (reference sequence). The CDR3 DNA sequence: TGTGCCAGCAGTTTATCGGACAGAAACACCATATATTTT. It translates to CASSLSDRNTIYF.

Of note for this clonotype: It is likely a read error, because the conserved phenylalanine at the end of the CDR3 is missing. V and J are TRBV14 and TRBJ2-3; 7 nucleotides agree with TRBD1. CDR3 length: 17 residues. Germline V gives CDR1 SGHDN, CDR2 FVKESK. V lost 0 bases, J lost 4 bases, and 10 bases stayed unmatched. The CDR3 bases are TGTGCCAGCAGCCAAGAACGAAGGGGGCTTCGGGCAGATACGCAGTATTCT. It is translated as CASSQERRGLRADTQYS.

The V gene is TRBV7-9, the J gene TRBJ2-1; D is uncertain. The germline CDR1 and CDR2 sequences are SEHNR and FQNEAQ (reference sequence). Deletions cut 5 bases from V and 10 bases from J, with 9 bases between. The CDR3 totals 11 residues. CDR3 sequence: CASSPPAEQFF. CDR3 DNA: TGTGCCAGCAGCCCCCCGGCGGAGCAGTTCTTC.

This clonotype was seen at least ten times. V is TRBV20-1 and J is TRBJ2-2; TRBD2 is a possible D gene (6 bases). V lost 3 bases, J lost 2 bases, and 13 bases lay in between. Germline lookup yields CDR1 DFQATT and CDR2 SNEGSKA (reference sequence). CDR3 size: 15 residues. CDR3 sequence reads: CSARVPGLNTGELFF. The DNA of the CDR3 is TGCAGTGCTAGGGTGCCGGGACTCAACACCGGGGAGCTGTTTTTT.